What follows is one T cell receptor beta chain and its context. The record originates from a study of memory CD4+ T cells and cytomegalovirus serostatus. Looking at the study overall: This sample comes from healthy Belgian adults, eight to ten CMV seropositive, under 25 seronegative.

Assay used: immunoSEQ multiplex PCR; TCRdb lists only in-frame clones, some missing. The sample holds 84,000 or so clones, approximately 80% seen once. Single viable CD3+CD4+CD8-CD45RO+ cells were sorted as the memory CD4+ T cells. The CDR3 contains 12 residues. The germline CDR1 and CDR2 sequences are MDHEN and SYDVKM. Trimming took off 6 bases at V and 8 bases at J, with 11 bases between the two ends. The V call is TRBV28, the J call TRBJ1-5; no clear D gene. This TCR derives from an adult in good health and CMV-seronegative. Sequencing was performed on memory CD4+ T cells from blood. CDR3 amino acids: CASSSSNKPQHF. As DNA, the CDR3 is TGTGCCAGCAGCTCCTCAAATAAGCCCCAGCATTTT.